The 21 T cell receptor beta chains below come from one sample, sequenced in a study of blood T cell repertoires in COVID-19 (dated by TCRdb to 2018 to 2020). The library was obtained by the immunoSEQ multiplex PCR assay. TCRdb provides this immuneACCESS table in a form limited to in-frame rearrangements. Some clones are lacking; in checked studies, under half of them reflect an unresolved V gene, and why the rest are absent is not known. The sample has about 64,000 clones on record, under 80% of them singletons. The ten largest clones add up to more than 7.5% of the sample. Sequencing was performed on peripheral blood. All receptors come from a human donor in a cohort sampled during active COVID-19.

The sample holds a few counts of this clone. The chain couples TRBV6-2 or TRBV6-3 to TRBJ2-1; perhaps TRBD2 as D (6 bases). Germline V gene data show CDR1 as MNHEY and CDR2 as SVGEGT. Between the trimmed V and J ends, which lost 6 bases and 4 bases, there was a span of 19 bases. This CDR3 has 16 residues. CDR3 nucleotide sequence: TGTGCCAGCAGCCCTACCGCGGGACGGGGATACAATGAGCAGTTCTTC. Translated, it gives CASSPTAGRGYNEQFF.

The rearrangement links TRBV4-2 to TRBJ2-5; possibly TRBD1 for D (5 bases). V was clipped by 1 base and J by 5 bases, with 11 bases between them. Germline V lookup: CDR1 LGHNA, CDR2 YNFKEQ. CDR3 length equals 14 residues. CDR3 amino acids: CASSQGGLGETQYF. The CDR3 bases are TGTGCCAGCAGCCAAGGGGGCCTGGGGGAGACCCAGTACTTC.

The chain uses TRBV7-9 and TRBJ1-1; possibly TRBD1 for D (6 bases). V lost 5 bases and J lost 5, with 24 bases in between. This CDR3 spans 17 amino acids. Per the germline V gene, CDR1 is SEHNR and CDR2 is FQNEAQ (reference sequence). CDR3 sequence: CASSPTPRTAGLTEAFF. The DNA for the CDR3 is TGTGCCAGCAGCCCGACTCCCCGGACAGCGGGGTTAACTGAAGCTTTCTTT.

The chain joins TRBV29-1 to TRBJ2-1, with 12 bases identical to TRBD2. The CDR3 has 13 amino acids. With V trimmed by 7 bases and J by 6 bases, 4 bases remained unmatched. Germline CDR1 SQVTM, CDR2 ANQGSEA. CDR3 coding DNA: TGCAGCGCCCGACTAGCGGGAGTCAATGAGCAGTTCTTC. It is translated as CSARLAGVNEQFF.

V is TRBV6-2 or TRBV6-3 and J is TRBJ2-3, with 12 bases lining up with TRBD2. The CDR3 consists of 16 residues. Germline V lookup: CDR1 MNHEY, CDR2 SVGEGT. J gave up 0 bases and V 5 bases, and 3 bases lay outside the gene matches. The CDR3 nucleotides read TGTGCCAGCAGTCGCGGGACTAGCGGGAGCACAGATACGCAGTATTTT. Protein product: CASSRGTSGSTDTQYF.

The chain has TRBV6-5 and TRBJ2-7, with 8 bases lining up with TRBD2. CDR1 and CDR2 from the germline V gene are MNHEY and SVGAGI. The CDR3 consists of 15 residues. J was trimmed by 2 bases and V by 7 bases; bases with no gene match: 10. Here the CDR3 reads CASTERGLNPYEQYF. CDR3 DNA: TGTGCCAGCACCGAGCGGGGGCTTAACCCCTACGAGCAGTACTTC.

The chain carries TRBV5-1 and TRBJ2-3; D may be TRBD2 (6 bases). The ends were cut back, 5 bases at V and 2 bases at J, with 9 bases in the middle. Per the germline V gene, CDR1 is SGHRS and CDR2 is YFSETQ. The CDR3 length is 13 residues. In DNA, the CDR3 is TGCGCCAGCAGGGAGGGGTCCACAGATACGCAGTATTTT. Its protein is CASREGSTDTQYF.

This clone is a singleton in its sample. A junction boundary mismatches the germline segment, possibly from a read error. J is TRBJ2-7 and V is TRBV3-1 (or the pseudogene TRBV3-2), with TRBD2 identical over 8 bases. The V gene's germline CDR1 is LGHDT and CDR2 YNNKEL (reference sequence). The CDR3 extends over 14 amino acids. The CDR3 loop is CASSQDGTSLEQYF. The CDR3 DNA sequence: TGTGCCAGCAGTCAAGACGGGACTAGTCTCGAGCAGTACTTC.

The chain recombines TRBV9 with TRBJ2-1, with 8 bases matching TRBD2. This CDR3 region has 16 residues. Germline V gene data show CDR1 as SGDLS and CDR2 as YYNGEE. The V and J ends lost 4 bases and 6 bases, in that order; junction bases with no gene match: 12. In DNA form, the CDR3 reads TGTGCCAGCAGCACCCTGAGCGGGAGAGGAGGCAATGAGCAGTTCTTC. Translated, it gives CASSTLSGRGGNEQFF.

The V call is TRBV28, the J call TRBJ2-3, with TRBD1 matching over 9 bases. V shed 7 bases and J 4 bases; nucleotides not matched to a gene: 9. The CDR3 length is 15 residues. Per germline, CDR1 MDHEN and CDR2 SYDVKM. The CDR3 nucleotides read TGTGCCAGCACCCCCTGGGGACAGGGACCAGATACGCAGTATTTT. Amino acids: CASTPWGQGPDTQYF.

CDR3: CASSSEGSDEQYF. CDR3 sequence (DNA): TGTGCCAGCAGTTCCGAAGGCAGCGACGAGCAGTACTTC. The chain carries TRBV28 and TRBJ2-7, with D uncertain. V was trimmed by 4 bases and J by 5 bases, leaving 12 bases between them. There are 13 residues in the CDR3. Germline-derived CDR1 and CDR2 are MDHEN and SYDVKM.

The chain employs TRBV27 and TRBJ2-7; possibly TRBD1 for D (5 bases). V lost 0 bases and J lost 0, with 12 bases in between. The germline V gene encodes CDR1 MNHEY and CDR2 SMNVEV (reference sequence). The CDR3 is made up of 16 amino acids. This CDR3 reads CASSLSGQTSSYEQYF. In DNA, the CDR3 is TGTGCCAGCAGTTTATCGGGGCAGACGAGCTCCTACGAGCAGTACTTC.

The chain uses TRBV6-2 or TRBV6-3 and TRBJ1-1, with D tentatively TRBD1 (6 bases). Germline V gene sequence: CDR1 MNHEY, CDR2 SVGEGT. V was pared by 5 bases and J by 8 bases, with 12 bases between. This CDR3 is built from 12 residues. CDR3 nucleotide sequence: TGTGCCAGCAGTATCGGGACACGAGAAGCTTTCTTT. It specifies CASSIGTREAFF.

The V call is TRBV30, the J call TRBJ2-7; D call uncertain. V lost 1 base to trimming and J lost 3 bases, with 10 bases between them. The CDR3 totals 13 residues. Germline CDR1 and CDR2: GTSNPN and SVGIG (reference sequence). The CDR3, as DNA: TGTGCCTGGAGTGCCCTCTCCCTCTACGAGCAGTACTTC. Translation gives CAWSALSLYEQYF.

The J gene is TRBJ2-7, the V gene TRBV30; 7 positions match TRBD2. The junction had 13 bases not matched to a gene; V was cut back by 4 bases and J by 7 bases. The CDR3 totals 14 residues. Germline V gene data show CDR1 as GTSNPN and CDR2 as SVGIG (reference sequence). The CDR3 DNA reads as TGTGCCTGGACTGCCGCCGGGGGAGGGGCGGAGCAGTACTTC. It specifies CAWTAAGGGAEQYF.

This clone was seen a single time. The rearrangement joins TRBV7-2 to TRBJ2-6; 7 bases align to TRBD2. Germline values: CDR1 SGHTA, CDR2 FQGNSA. V shed 5 bases, J shed 0 bases, and the junction held 13 bases outside the gene matches. This CDR3 contains 19 residues. The CDR3 reads CASSRKRDRSDSGANVLTF. The CDR3 region has the DNA TGTGCCAGCAGCCGGAAGCGGGATCGGTCTGACTCTGGGGCCAACGTCCTGACTTTC.

This clone has just a few counts. The V and J genes are TRBV6-1 and TRBJ1-2, with TRBD1 matching 9 bases. The CDR3 is 15 residues long. Germline lookup yields CDR1 MNHNS and CDR2 SASEGT. V shed 1 base, J shed 8 bases, and the junction held 8 bases outside the gene matches. The DNA for the CDR3 is TGTGCCAGCAGTGAAGTCCTAGGACAGGGGAGAGGCTACACCTTC. It encodes CASSEVLGQGRGYTF.

The chain recombines TRBV18 with TRBJ1-2, with TRBD1 identical over 7 bases. CDR3 length: 18 residues. Trimming took 1 base from V and 0 from J; bases not matched to a gene: 11. Looked up from germline, CDR1 is KGHSH and CDR2 is LQKENI. The CDR3 here is CASSPRLSGTAANYGYTF. The CDR3 DNA sequence: TGTGCCAGCTCACCACGTCTTTCCGGGACAGCGGCTAACTATGGCTACACCTTC.

The V call is TRBV7-9, the J call TRBJ2-7, with 7 bases that match TRBD1. The CDR3 loop spans 15 amino acids. J gave up 4 bases and V 1 base, and 7 bases lay outside the gene matches. Looked up from germline, CDR1 is SEHNR and CDR2 is FQNEAQ (reference sequence). As DNA, the CDR3 is TGTGCCAGCAGCTTAGTCGGGGACAGTCAATACGAGCAGTACTTC. It codes for CASSLVGDSQYEQYF. Full variable domain (missing parts from reference TRBV7-9 and TRBJ2-7): DTGVSQNPRHKITKRGQNVTFRCDPISEHNRLYWYRQTLGQGPEFLTYFQNEAQLEKSRLLSDRFSAERPKGSFSTLEIQRTEQGDSAMYLCASSLVGDSQYEQYFGPGTRLTVT.

The chain couples TRBV18 to TRBJ2-2, with D perhaps matching TRBD1 (5 bases). CDR1 is KGHSH, CDR2 LQKENI, per germline. V shed 3 bases and J shed 4 bases, with 18 bases lying between them. This CDR3 is 17 amino acids long. The CDR3 region is CASSPLRTLGVTGELFF. The CDR3 DNA reads as TGTGCCAGCTCACCCCTCCGGACATTAGGAGTCACCGGGGAGCTGTTTTTT.

V gene TRBV4-1 combines with J gene TRBJ1-6; a possible D gene is TRBD1 (5 bases). There are 16 residues in the CDR3. Trimming took 0 bases from V and 6 from J, leaving 12 bases between them. CDR1 and CDR2 from the germline V gene are MGHRA and YSYEKL. CDR3 DNA: TGCGCCAGCAGCCAAGACTCCGGGCAGGGTAATTCACCCCTCCACTTT. It encodes CASSQDSGQGNSPLHF.